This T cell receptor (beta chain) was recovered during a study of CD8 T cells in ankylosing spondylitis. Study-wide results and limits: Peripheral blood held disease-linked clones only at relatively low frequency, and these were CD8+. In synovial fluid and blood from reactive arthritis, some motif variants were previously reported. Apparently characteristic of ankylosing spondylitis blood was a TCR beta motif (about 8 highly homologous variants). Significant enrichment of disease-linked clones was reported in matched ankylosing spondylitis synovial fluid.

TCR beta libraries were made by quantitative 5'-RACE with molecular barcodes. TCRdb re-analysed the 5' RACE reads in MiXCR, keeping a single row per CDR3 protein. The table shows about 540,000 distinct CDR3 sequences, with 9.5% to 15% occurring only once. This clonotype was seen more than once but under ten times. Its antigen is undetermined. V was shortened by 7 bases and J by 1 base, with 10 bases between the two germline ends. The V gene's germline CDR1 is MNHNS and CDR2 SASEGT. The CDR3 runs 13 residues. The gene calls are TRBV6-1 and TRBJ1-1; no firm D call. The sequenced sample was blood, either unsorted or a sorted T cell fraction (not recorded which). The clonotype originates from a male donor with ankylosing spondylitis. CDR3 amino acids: CASIRGANTEAFF. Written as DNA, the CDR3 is TGTGCCAGCATTCGGGGAGCGAACACTGAAGCTTTCTTT.